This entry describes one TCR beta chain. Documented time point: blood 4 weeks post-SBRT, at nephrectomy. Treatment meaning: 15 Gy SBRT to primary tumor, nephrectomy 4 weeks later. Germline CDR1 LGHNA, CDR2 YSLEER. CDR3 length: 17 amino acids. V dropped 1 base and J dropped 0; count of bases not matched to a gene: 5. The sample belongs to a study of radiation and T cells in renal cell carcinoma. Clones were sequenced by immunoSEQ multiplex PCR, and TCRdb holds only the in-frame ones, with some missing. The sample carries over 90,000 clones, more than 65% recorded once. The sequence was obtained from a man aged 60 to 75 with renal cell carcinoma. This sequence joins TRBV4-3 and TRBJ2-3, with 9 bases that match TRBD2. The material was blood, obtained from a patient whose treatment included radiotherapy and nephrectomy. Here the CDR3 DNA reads TGCGCCAGCAGCCAAGGAGGGGCGGGAGGGAGCACAGATACGCAGTATTTT. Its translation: CASSQGGAGGSTDTQYF.